Below, 26 T cell receptor beta chains from the same sample are listed, as sequenced in a study of cytotoxic CD8 clonotypes in ibrutinib-treated CLL. Measured with immunoSEQ multiplex PCR; TCRdb has only the in-frame clones, and not every one. Altogether more than 200,000 clones are present, 70% being singletons, with the ten largest covering roughly 14%. Source: PBMCs, taken after 24 months of ibrutinib treatment. The receptors derive from a human donor with chronic lymphocytic leukemia.

The chain is built from TRBV11-2 and TRBJ2-1, with a tentative D call TRBD2 (5 bases). CDR3 length: 16 amino acids. Germline V gene lookup returns CDR1 SGHAT and CDR2 FQNNGV. V lost 3 bases and J lost 7, with 19 bases in between. The CDR3 reads CASSFRRDTAANEQFF. The DNA for the CDR3 is TGTGCCAGCAGCTTTCGCCGGGATACCGCCGCGAATGAGCAGTTCTTC.

The chain is built from TRBV19 and TRBJ1-2; D is unclear. Germline assignment: CDR1 LNHDA and CDR2 SQIVND (reference sequence). This CDR3 contains 15 residues. Trimming shortened V by 6 bases and J by 4 bases, and 18 bases separated the two germline ends. The CDR3 nucleotides are TGTGCCAGTAGGGTCTCCTCAACAGCCGGCTATGGCTACACCTTC. This translates into CASRVSSTAGYGYTF.

The rearrangement joins TRBV18 to TRBJ2-1; unclear D gene. Trimming shortened V by 2 bases and J by 8 bases, and 4 bases separated the two germline ends. The CDR3 runs to 11 residues. Germline V gene lookup returns CDR1 KGHSH and CDR2 LQKENI. CDR3 nucleotides: TGTGCCAGCTCACCAGGCGATGAGCAGTTCTTC. Residues: CASSPGDEQFF.

This clone was counted a few times. This sample also contains other DNA sequences that code for the same CDR3. This chain uses TRBV30 with TRBJ2-1, with D hard to call. Trimming took 2 bases from V and 5 from J, leaving 4 bases between them. Germline V gives CDR1 GTSNPN, CDR2 SVGIG (reference sequence). This CDR3 contains 11 residues. The CDR3 loop is CAWSRDNEQFF. CDR3 nucleotide sequence: TGTGCCTGGAGTAGAGACAATGAGCAGTTCTTC. The full variable domain, rest sourced from reference TRBV30 and TRBJ2-1, is SQTIHQWPATLVQPVGSPLSLECTVEGTSNPNLYWYRQAAGRGLQLLFYSVGIGQISSEVPQNLSASRPQDRQFILSSKKLLLSDSGFYLCAWSRDNEQFFGPGTRLTVL.

This chain uses TRBV9 with TRBJ1-4; D perhaps matches TRBD1 (6 bases). V lost 2 bases and J lost 8, with 16 bases in between. The length of the CDR3 is 15 residues. Germline V gene lookup returns CDR1 SGDLS and CDR2 YYNGEE. The DNA for the CDR3 is TGTGCCAGCAGCGTCTCGACAGGTCTCAAGGAAAAACTGTTTTTT. Translation: CASSVSTGLKEKLFF.

This chain uses TRBV9 with TRBJ2-3; D gene ambiguous. The CDR3 has 15 amino acids. V shed 0 bases and J shed 4 bases, with 12 bases lying between them. The germline V gene encodes CDR1 SGDLS and CDR2 YYNGEE. Here the CDR3 reads CASSVGPSRADTQYF. The CDR3, as DNA: TGTGCCAGCAGCGTAGGGCCTAGTCGAGCAGATACGCAGTATTTT.

This clone was found once. The chain links TRBV27 to TRBJ1-1; D not resolved. Between the trimmed V and J ends, which lost 3 bases and 1 base, there was a span of 6 bases. The germline gives CDR1 MNHEY, CDR2 SMNVEV (reference sequence). The CDR3 is made up of 13 amino acids. CDR3 nucleotides: TGTGCCAGCAGTTTCTCAAGGAACACTGAAGCTTTCTTT. Amino acid sequence: CASSFSRNTEAFF.

This clone was detected once. The chain links TRBV10-3 to TRBJ2-5; possibly TRBD2 for D (5 bases). This CDR3 contains 13 residues. The V end lost 5 bases, the J end lost 1 base, and 8 bases lay between the germline ends. CDR1 ENHRY and CDR2 SYGVKD come from the germline V gene. The CDR3 is CAISWGVQETQYF. DNA of the CDR3: TGTGCCATCAGTTGGGGAGTCCAAGAGACCCAGTACTTC.

This chain connects TRBV5-1 to TRBJ2-5, with a tentative D call TRBD2 (6 bases). CDR1 is SGHRS, CDR2 YFSETQ, per germline. The ends were cut back, 6 bases at V and 4 bases at J, with 16 bases in the middle. This CDR3 spans 14 amino acids. CDR3: CASKGGTQLETQYF. In nucleotides, the CDR3 is TGCGCCAGCAAGGGCGGGACCCAGCTAGAGACCCAGTACTTC.

This chain connects TRBV2 to TRBJ2-2; D is possibly TRBD1 (5 bases). Trimming cost V 7 bases and J 5 bases, with 14 bases left between them. The CDR3 extends over 14 amino acids. Per the germline V gene, CDR1 is SNHLY and CDR2 is FYNNEI. The CDR3 protein is CASIYSRVTGELFF. The CDR3 coding sequence is TGTGCCAGCATTTATTCCAGGGTAACCGGGGAGCTGTTTTTT.

The rearrangement uses TRBV9 and TRBJ2-2; unclear D gene. V gave up 4 bases and J gave up 4 bases, with 20 bases separating them. In germline, CDR1 is SGDLS, CDR2 YYNGEE. The CDR3 is made up of 17 amino acids. The CDR3 here is CASSSPNGDFVTGELFF. CDR3 DNA sequence: TGTGCCAGCAGCTCCCCCAATGGCGACTTTGTCACCGGGGAGCTGTTTTTT.

The V and J genes are TRBV15 and TRBJ2-2; D assignment may be TRBD1 or TRBD2 (5 bases each). CDR3 length equals 14 residues. Germline CDR1 and CDR2: LNHNV and YYDKDF (reference sequence). Between the trimmed V and J ends, which lost 0 bases and 6 bases, there was a span of 8 bases. CDR3 sequence reads: CATSRDEGPGELFF. The CDR3 DNA sequence: TGTGCCACCAGCAGAGATGAGGGGCCCGGGGAGCTGTTTTTT. Based on the CDR3 plus reference TRBV15 and TRBJ2-2, the full variable domain is DAMVIQNPRYQVTQFGKPVTLSCSQTLNHNVMYWYQQKSSQAPKLLFHYYDKDFNNEADTPDNFQSRRPNTSFCFLDIRSPGLGDTAMYLCATSRDEGPGELFFGEGSRLTVL.

This chain links TRBV27 with TRBJ1-3; D perhaps matches TRBD1 (5 bases). Between the trimmed V and J ends, which lost 6 bases and 0 bases, there was a span of 21 bases. Germline-derived CDR1 and CDR2 are MNHEY and SMNVEV (reference sequence). The CDR3 is 18 amino acids. The CDR3 loop is CASRPSLGGTSSGNTIYF. The CDR3 bases are TGTGCCAGCAGGCCCAGTCTCGGGGGGACCAGCTCTGGAAACACCATATATTTT.

This chain uses TRBV7-3 with TRBJ2-1; 14 positions agree with TRBD2. The ends lost 3 bases at V and 8 bases at J; junction bases unmatched: 6. Germline assignment: CDR1 SGHTA and CDR2 FQGTGA. The length of the CDR3 is 16 residues. The CDR3 here is CASSLTGTSGSYEQFF. CDR3 bases: TGTGCCAGCAGCTTGACCGGGACTAGCGGGAGTTATGAGCAGTTCTTC. Filled out from reference TRBV7-3 and TRBJ2-1, the complete variable domain reads GAGVSQTPSNKVTEKGKYVELRCDPISGHTALYWYRQSLGQGPEFLIYFQGTGAADDSGLPNDRFFAVRPEGSVSTLKIQRTERGDSAVYLCASSLTGTSGSYEQFFGPGTRLTVL.

The V call is TRBV18, the J call TRBJ1-4; D is uncertain. Germline CDR1 and CDR2: KGHSH and LQKENI. The CDR3 length is 14 residues. The germline V and J ends were trimmed by 2 bases and 8 bases, with 12 bases remaining between them. CDR3 loop: CASSPSQAREKLFF. The CDR3 DNA reads as TGTGCCAGCTCACCAAGCCAGGCTAGGGAAAAACTGTTTTTT.

The chain combines TRBV29-1 with TRBJ2-2, with unresolved D. Trimming stripped 7 bases from V and 1 base from J, with 10 bases between. The CDR3 loop spans 13 amino acids. Germline V gene lookup returns CDR1 SQVTM and CDR2 ANQGSEA. CDR3 in amino acids: CSAPKENTGELFF. DNA of the CDR3: TGCAGCGCCCCCAAGGAGAACACCGGGGAGCTGTTTTTT.

V is TRBV2 and J is TRBJ1-1; D remains unclear. The CDR3 runs 14 residues. Trimming took 6 bases from V and 2 from J, leaving 13 bases between them. Germline V CDR1 and CDR2: SNHLY, FYNNEI. The CDR3 DNA is TGTGCCAGCAGGGCGATAGTAGTTAACACTGAAGCTTTCTTT. It translates to CASRAIVVNTEAFF.

This clone was detected only a few times. The rearrangement uses TRBV19 and TRBJ1-2; the match to TRBD1 covers 7 bases. The CDR3 runs 13 residues. The V gene's germline CDR1 is LNHDA and CDR2 SQIVND (reference sequence). V shed 8 bases, J shed 4 bases, and the junction held 7 bases outside the gene matches. The CDR3 DNA follows: TGTGCCAGTGAGGACAGGTTTGCCTATGGCTACACCTTC. Residues: CASEDRFAYGYTF.

This sequence joins TRBV29-1 and TRBJ2-5; 8 nucleotides match TRBD2. The CDR3 loop spans 15 amino acids. Germline loops: CDR1 SQVTM, CDR2 ANQGSEA. Unmatched junction bases numbered 9, after V lost 4 bases and J lost 2 bases. CDR3 residues: CSVGVKGLVQETQYF. The CDR3 DNA reads as TGCAGCGTTGGGGTAAAGGGACTAGTGCAAGAGACCCAGTACTTC.

This clone was detected a few times. The gene calls are TRBV5-1 and TRBJ2-5; the D call may be TRBD1 or TRBD2 (7 bases each). The germline V and J ends were trimmed by 0 bases and 5 bases, with 11 bases remaining between them. The CDR3 spans 14 residues. Germline-derived CDR1 and CDR2 are SGHRS and YFSETQ. The CDR3 here is CASSLGQGGETQYF. In DNA, the CDR3 is TGCGCCAGCAGCTTGGGACAGGGAGGGGAGACCCAGTACTTC. Filled out from reference TRBV5-1 and TRBJ2-5, the complete variable domain reads KAGVTQTPRYLIKTRGQQVTLSCSPISGHRSVSWYQQTPGQGLQFLFEYFSETQRNKGNFPGRFSGRQFSNSRSEMNVSTLELGDSALYLCASSLGQGGETQYFGPGTRLLVL.

Many counts were recorded for this clone. This chain links TRBV29-1 with TRBJ2-5; unclear D gene. The V and J ends lost 6 bases and 4 bases respectively, with 6 bases between them. The length of the CDR3 is 10 residues. In germline, CDR1 is SQVTM, CDR2 ANQGSEA. For the CDR3, the DNA is TGCAGCGTCAGAGTAGAGACCCAGTACTTC. Translating it yields CSVRVETQYF.

The count of this clone is one. This chain connects TRBV28 to TRBJ2-7; D may match TRBD1 or TRBD2 (5 bases each). Germline CDR1 reads MDHEN; CDR2 reads SYDVKM. The CDR3 loop spans 13 amino acids. V lost 2 bases, J lost 4 bases, and 9 bases lay in between. The CDR3 here is CASSLGTRYEQYF. In DNA form, the CDR3 reads TGTGCCAGCAGTTTAGGGACCCGGTACGAGCAGTACTTC. Looking up the rest from reference TRBV28 and TRBJ2-7 gives the full variable domain: DVKVTQSSRYLVKRTGEKVFLECVQDMDHENMFWYRQDPGLGLRLIYFSYDVKMKEKGDIPEGYSVSREKKERFSLILESASTNQTSMYLCASSLGTRYEQYFGPGTRLTVT.

The count of this clone is one. This chain connects TRBV7-9 to TRBJ2-1; tentative D call: TRBD1 (6 bases). V was cut by 0 bases and J by 1 base, with 10 bases left in between. The CDR3 sequence is 16 residues long. Germline CDR1 SEHNR, CDR2 FQNEAQ (reference sequence). In DNA, the CDR3 is TGTGCCAGCAGCTTAGCCCTGCAGGGGTCCTACAATGAGCAGTTCTTC. It encodes CASSLALQGSYNEQFF.

The V and J genes are TRBV27 and TRBJ2-7; no definite D call. V dropped 3 bases and J dropped 1 base, with 10 bases sitting between them. The germline V gene encodes CDR1 MNHEY and CDR2 SMNVEV (reference sequence). CDR3 length equals 14 residues. CDR3 amino acids: CASSFNGQSYEQYF. The DNA of the CDR3 is TGTGCCAGCAGTTTTAACGGGCAGTCCTACGAGCAGTACTTC.

The rearrangement uses TRBV5-6 and TRBJ2-1; TRBD2 agrees at 9 bases. V shed 0 bases and J 3 bases; nucleotides not matched to a gene: 1. Germline CDR1 is SGHDT and CDR2 is YYEEEE. This CDR3 is 15 amino acids long. The CDR3 is CASSLGTSVYNEQFF. The CDR3 DNA reads TGTGCCAGCAGCTTGGGGACTAGCGTCTACAATGAGCAGTTCTTC.

This clone was found a few times. The chain has TRBV7-9 and TRBJ2-7; 10 positions agree with TRBD2. Germline values: CDR1 SEHNR, CDR2 FQNEAQ (reference sequence). The ends lost 3 bases at V and 5 bases at J; junction bases unmatched: 1. The CDR3 is 13 residues long. CDR3 residues: CASSFLAGDEQYF. The CDR3 DNA reads TGTGCCAGCAGCTTCCTAGCGGGAGACGAGCAGTACTTC. The full variable domain, in which reference TRBV7-9 and TRBJ2-7 provide the parts outside the CDR3, is DTGVSQNPRHKITKRGQNVTFRCDPISEHNRLYWYRQTLGQGPEFLTYFQNEAQLEKSRLLSDRFSAERPKGSFSTLEIQRTEQGDSAMYLCASSFLAGDEQYFGPGTRLTVT.